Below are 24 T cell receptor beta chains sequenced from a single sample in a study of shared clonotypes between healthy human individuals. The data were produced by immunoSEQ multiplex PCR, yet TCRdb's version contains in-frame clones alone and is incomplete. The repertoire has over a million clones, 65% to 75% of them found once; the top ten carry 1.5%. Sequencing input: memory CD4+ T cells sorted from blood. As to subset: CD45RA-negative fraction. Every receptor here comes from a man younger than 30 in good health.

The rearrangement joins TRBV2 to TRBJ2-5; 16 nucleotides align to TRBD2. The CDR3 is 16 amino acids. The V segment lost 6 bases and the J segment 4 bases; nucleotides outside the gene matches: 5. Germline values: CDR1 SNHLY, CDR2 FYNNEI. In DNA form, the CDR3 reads TGTGCCAGCAGCGGGACTAGCGGGAGGGCCGGAGAGACCCAGTACTTC. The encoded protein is CASSGTSGRAGETQYF.

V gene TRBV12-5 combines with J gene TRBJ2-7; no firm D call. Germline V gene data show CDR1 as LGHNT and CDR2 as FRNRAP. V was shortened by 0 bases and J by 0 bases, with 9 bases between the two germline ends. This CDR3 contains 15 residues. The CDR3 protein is CASGLVVLGSYEQYF. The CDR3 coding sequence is TGTGCTAGTGGTTTGGTGGTGTTGGGCTCCTACGAGCAGTACTTC.

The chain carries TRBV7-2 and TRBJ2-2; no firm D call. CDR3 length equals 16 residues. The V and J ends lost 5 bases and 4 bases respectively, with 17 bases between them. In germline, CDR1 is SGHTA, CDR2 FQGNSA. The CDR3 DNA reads TGTGCCAGCAGCCCAAGCTATCGATCGGGCACCGGGGAGCTGTTTTTT. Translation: CASSPSYRSGTGELFF.

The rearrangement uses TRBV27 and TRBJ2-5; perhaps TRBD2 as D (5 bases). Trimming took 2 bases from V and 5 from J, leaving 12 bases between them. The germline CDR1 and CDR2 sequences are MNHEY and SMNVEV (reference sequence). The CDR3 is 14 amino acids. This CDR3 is CASSLRGKWETQYF. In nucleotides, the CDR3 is TGTGCCAGCAGTTTACGGGGAAAGTGGGAGACCCAGTACTTC.

CDR3 sequence: CAWSLGQETQYF. Here the CDR3 DNA reads TGTGCCTGGAGCCTCGGGCAAGAGACCCAGTACTTC. The chain combines TRBV30 with TRBJ2-5; D call uncertain. In germline, CDR1 is GTSNPN, CDR2 SVGIG (reference sequence). The ends were cut back, 3 bases at V and 2 bases at J, with 7 bases in the middle. The CDR3 totals 12 residues.

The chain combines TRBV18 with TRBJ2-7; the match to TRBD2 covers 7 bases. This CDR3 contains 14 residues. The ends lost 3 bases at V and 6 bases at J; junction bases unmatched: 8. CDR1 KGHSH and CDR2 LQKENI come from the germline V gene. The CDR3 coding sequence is TGTGCCAGCTCACCTCAATCTAGCGGCGGCGAGCAGTACTTC. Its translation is CASSPQSSGGEQYF.

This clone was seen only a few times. The CDR3 sequence: CASSESGQSYGYTF. The CDR3 DNA sequence: TGTGCCAGCAGTGAGTCCGGACAGTCGTATGGCTACACCTTC. The chain links TRBV6-4 to TRBJ1-2, with D perhaps TRBD1 (6 bases). V shed 3 bases and J shed 5 bases, with 13 bases lying between them. Germline values: CDR1 MRHNA, CDR2 SNTAGT. The CDR3 contains 14 residues.

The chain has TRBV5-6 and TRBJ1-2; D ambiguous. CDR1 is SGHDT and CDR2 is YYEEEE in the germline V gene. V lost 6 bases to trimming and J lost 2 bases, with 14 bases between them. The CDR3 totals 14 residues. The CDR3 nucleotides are TGTGCCAGCATCCTGCTTGGGAGGAACTATGGCTACACCTTC. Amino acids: CASILLGRNYGYTF.

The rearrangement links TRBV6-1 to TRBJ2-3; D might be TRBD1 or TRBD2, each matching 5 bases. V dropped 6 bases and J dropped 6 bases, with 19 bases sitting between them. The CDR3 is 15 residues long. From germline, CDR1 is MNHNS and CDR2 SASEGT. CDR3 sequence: CASSQTGSWGDTQYF. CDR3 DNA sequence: TGTGCCAGCAGCCAAACGGGGTCTTGGGGCGATACGCAGTATTTT.

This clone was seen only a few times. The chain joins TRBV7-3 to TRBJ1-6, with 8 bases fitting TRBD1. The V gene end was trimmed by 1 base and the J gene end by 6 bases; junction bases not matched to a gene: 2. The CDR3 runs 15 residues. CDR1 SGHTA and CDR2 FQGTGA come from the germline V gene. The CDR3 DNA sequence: TGTGCCAGCAGCTTAAACAGGGGGGGTAATTCACCCCTCCACTTT. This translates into CASSLNRGGNSPLHF.

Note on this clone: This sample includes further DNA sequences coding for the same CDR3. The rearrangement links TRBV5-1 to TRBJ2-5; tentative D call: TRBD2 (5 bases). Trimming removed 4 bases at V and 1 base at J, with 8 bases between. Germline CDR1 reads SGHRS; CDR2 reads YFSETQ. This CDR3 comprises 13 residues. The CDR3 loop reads CASSLGVQETQYF. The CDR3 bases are TGCGCCAGCAGCCTCGGGGTCCAAGAGACCCAGTACTTC. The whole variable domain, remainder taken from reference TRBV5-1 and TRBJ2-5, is KAGVTQTPRYLIKTRGQQVTLSCSPISGHRSVSWYQQTPGQGLQFLFEYFSETQRNKGNFPGRFSGRQFSNSRSEMNVSTLELGDSALYLCASSLGVQETQYFGPGTRLLVL.

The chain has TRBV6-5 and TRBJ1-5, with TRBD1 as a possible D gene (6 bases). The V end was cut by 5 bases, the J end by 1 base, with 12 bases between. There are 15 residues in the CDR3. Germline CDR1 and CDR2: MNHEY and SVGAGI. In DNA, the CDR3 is TGTGCCAGCAGTCCACAGGGTGGGAGCAATCAGCCCCAGCATTTT. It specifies CASSPQGGSNQPQHF.

CDR3 residues: CASSLPTTDTQYF. The DNA of the CDR3 is TGCGCCAGCAGCTTGCCTACAACAGATACGCAGTATTTT. The J gene is TRBJ2-3, the V gene TRBV5-1; no reliable D call. V lost 1 base to trimming and J lost 3 bases, with 6 bases between them. This CDR3 has 13 amino acids. From germline, CDR1 is SGHRS and CDR2 YFSETQ. Variable domain in full (rest from reference TRBV5-1 and TRBJ2-3): KAGVTQTPRYLIKTRGQQVTLSCSPISGHRSVSWYQQTPGQGLQFLFEYFSETQRNKGNFPGRFSGRQFSNSRSEMNVSTLELGDSALYLCASSLPTTDTQYFGPGTRLTVL.

CDR3 nucleotides: TGTGCCAGCAGCTTACGGATTTACACTGAAGCTTTCTTT. It codes for CASSLRIYTEAFF. The chain employs TRBV7-3 and TRBJ1-1; D unclear. CDR1 SGHTA and CDR2 FQGTGA come from the germline V gene. The CDR3 consists of 13 residues. Trimming removed 2 bases from V and 3 bases from J, with 7 bases in between.

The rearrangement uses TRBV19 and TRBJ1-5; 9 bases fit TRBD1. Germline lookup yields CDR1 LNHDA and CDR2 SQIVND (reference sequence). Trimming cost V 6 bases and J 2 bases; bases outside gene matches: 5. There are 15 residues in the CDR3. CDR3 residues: CASSTDRGRNQPQHF. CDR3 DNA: TGTGCCAGTAGCACGGACAGGGGCCGCAATCAGCCCCAGCATTTT.

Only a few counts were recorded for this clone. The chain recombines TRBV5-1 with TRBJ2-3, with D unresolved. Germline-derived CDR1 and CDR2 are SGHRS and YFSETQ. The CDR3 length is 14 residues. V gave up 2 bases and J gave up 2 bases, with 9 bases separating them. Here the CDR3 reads CASSFQKSTDTQYF. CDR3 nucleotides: TGCGCCAGCAGCTTTCAAAAATCCACAGATACGCAGTATTTT.

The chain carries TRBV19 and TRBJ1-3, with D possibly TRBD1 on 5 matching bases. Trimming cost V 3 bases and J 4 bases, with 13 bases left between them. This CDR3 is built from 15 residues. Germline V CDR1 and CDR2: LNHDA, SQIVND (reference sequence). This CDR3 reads CASSMADSFGNTIYF. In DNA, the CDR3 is TGTGCCAGTAGTATGGCCGACAGCTTCGGAAACACCATATATTTT.

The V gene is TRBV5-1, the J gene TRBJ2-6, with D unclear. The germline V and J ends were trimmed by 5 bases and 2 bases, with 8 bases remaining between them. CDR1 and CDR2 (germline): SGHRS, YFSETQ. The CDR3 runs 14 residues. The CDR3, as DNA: TGCGCCAGCAGGGCAGGAACTGGGGCCAACGTCCTGACTTTC. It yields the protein CASRAGTGANVLTF.

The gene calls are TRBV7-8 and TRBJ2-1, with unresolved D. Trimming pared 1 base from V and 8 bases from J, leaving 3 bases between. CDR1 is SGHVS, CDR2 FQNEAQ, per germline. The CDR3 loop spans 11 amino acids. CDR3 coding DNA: TGTGCCAGCAGCTTAGAGCATGAGCAGTTCTTC. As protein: CASSLEHEQFF.

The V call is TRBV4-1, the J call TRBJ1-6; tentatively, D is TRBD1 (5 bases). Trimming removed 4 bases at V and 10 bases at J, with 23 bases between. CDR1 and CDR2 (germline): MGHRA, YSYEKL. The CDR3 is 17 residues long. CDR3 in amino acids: CASSPPMGGSLGSPLHF. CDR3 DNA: TGCGCCAGCAGCCCCCCGATGGGGGGAAGCTTAGGGTCACCCCTCCACTTT.

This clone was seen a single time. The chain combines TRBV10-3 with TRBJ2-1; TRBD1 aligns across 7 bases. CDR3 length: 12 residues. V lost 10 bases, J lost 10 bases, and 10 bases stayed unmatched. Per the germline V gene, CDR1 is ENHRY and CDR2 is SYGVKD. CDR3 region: CATSGQRSEQFF. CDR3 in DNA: TGTGCCACCTCGGGACAGCGTTCGGAGCAGTTCTTC.

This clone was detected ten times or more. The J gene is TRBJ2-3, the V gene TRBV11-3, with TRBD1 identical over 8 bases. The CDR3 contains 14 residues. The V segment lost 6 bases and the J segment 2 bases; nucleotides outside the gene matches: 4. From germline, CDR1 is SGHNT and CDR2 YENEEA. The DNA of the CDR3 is TGTGCCAGCAGTCAGGGGGCCATCACAGATACGCAGTATTTT. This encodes CASSQGAITDTQYF.

The CDR3 protein is CATSRDQAGAAGTGELFF. CDR3 coding DNA: TGTGCCACCAGCAGAGATCAGGCGGGGGCGGCAGGGACCGGGGAGCTGTTTTTT. The chain carries TRBV15 and TRBJ2-2, with D possibly TRBD2 on 7 matching bases. The germline gives CDR1 LNHNV, CDR2 YYDKDF (reference sequence). V lost 0 bases to trimming and J lost 5 bases, with 19 bases between them. The length of the CDR3 is 18 residues. The full variable domain, its missing parts supplied by reference TRBV15 and TRBJ2-2, is DAMVIQNPRYQVTQFGKPVTLSCSQTLNHNVMYWYQQKSSQAPKLLFHYYDKDFNNEADTPDNFQSRRPNTSFCFLDIRSPGLGDTAMYLCATSRDQAGAAGTGELFFGEGSRLTVL.

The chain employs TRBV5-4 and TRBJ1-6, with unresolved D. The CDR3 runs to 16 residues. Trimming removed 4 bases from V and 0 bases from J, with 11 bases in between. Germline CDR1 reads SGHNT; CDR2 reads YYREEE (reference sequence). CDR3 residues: CASSPDGSSYNSPLHF. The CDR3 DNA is TGTGCCAGCAGCCCAGACGGGAGCTCCTATAATTCACCCCTCCACTTT. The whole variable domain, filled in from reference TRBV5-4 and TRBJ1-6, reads ETGVTQSPTHLIKTRGQQVTLRCSSQSGHNTVSWYQQALGQGPQFIFQYYREEENGRGNFPPRFSGLQFPNYSSELNVNALELDDSALYLCASSPDGSSYNSPLHFGNGTRLTVT.